This TCR beta chain appears in the sequencing data of a study of T cell responses to AZD1222 COVID-19 vaccine. Clones were sequenced by immunoSEQ multiplex PCR, and TCRdb holds only the in-frame ones, with some missing. The repertoire table contains over 130,000 clones. The germline gives CDR1 ENHRY, CDR2 SYGVKD. With V trimmed by 4 bases and J by 1 base, 10 bases remained unmatched. This CDR3 is 17 amino acids long. The chain employs TRBV10-3 and TRBJ1-1; 9 bases match TRBD1. The sequence came from an adult in good health. Material: peripheral blood. This CDR3 reads CAISGRTATGGNTEAFF. The CDR3 DNA follows: TGTGCCATCAGTGGTCGGACCGCGACAGGGGGGAACACTGAAGCTTTCTTT.